In its sample, the clone carrying this T cell receptor beta chain was seen many times. Its antigen remains unknown. The trim removed 3 bases at V and 6 bases at J, leaving 6 bases unmatched. This CDR3 comprises 15 residues. Germline CDR1 LNHNV, CDR2 YYDKDF (reference sequence). These data originate in a study of breast tumors, draining lymph nodes, adjacent tissues. TCRdb independently ran MiXCR on the multiplex PCR reads; one entry per CDR3 protein. The sample contains 270,000 or so distinct CDR3 sequences, around 30% of which appear only once. Study conclusions and caveats: Data only fit, rather than demonstrated, lymph node origin of most tumor T cells.

Breast cancer patients provided tissue from their axillary draining lymph nodes. The sequencing input was axillary lymph node tissue. This sequence joins TRBV15 and TRBJ2-1; 9 nucleotides match TRBD2. This receptor was identified in a female donor with breast cancer. Some clones in this sample may be carry-over from other donors' samples. In nucleotides, the CDR3 is TGTGCCACCAGCAGCCGGGGACTAGCTCTCAATGAGCAGTTCTTC. Protein: CATSSRGLALNEQFF.